What follows are 10 T cell receptor beta chains derived from one specimen sequenced in a study of blood T cell repertoires in COVID-19. Here immunoSEQ multiplex PCR was the method, and the copy in TCRdb shows in-frame clones only, minus some. This table holds about 80,000 clones, around four fifths found once. Sequencing was done on a sample of peripheral blood. The source is a human donor in a cohort sampled during active COVID-19.

CDR3 protein: CAWSPGDRSKEQYF. The CDR3 coding sequence is TGTGCCTGGAGTCCCGGGGACAGGTCGAAAGAGCAGTACTTC. This chain joins TRBV30 and TRBJ2-7; 8 bases agree with TRBD1. Germline CDR1 is GTSNPN and CDR2 is SVGIG (reference sequence). Unmatched junction bases numbered 10, after V lost 2 bases and J lost 7 bases. This CDR3 region has 14 residues.

As to this clone: Since a much larger clone is just one base distant, this may be a read error. The identical CDR3 is also encoded by other nucleotide sequences in the sample. This sequence joins TRBV2 and TRBJ2-2, with D perhaps TRBD1 (5 bases). The germline V gene has CDR1 SNHLY and CDR2 FYNNEI. CDR3 length: 13 residues. The CDR3 region has the DNA TGTGCCAGTAGTGAAGTTAGGGGCGGGGAGCTGTTTTTT. It encodes CASSEVRGGELFF.

This rearrangement joins TRBV5-1 to TRBJ1-1; no clear D. The V and J ends lost 0 bases and 4 bases respectively, with 10 bases between them. Germline CDR1 SGHRS, CDR2 YFSETQ. There are 14 residues in the CDR3. CDR3 bases: TGCGCCAGCAGCTTGGATGAGGTTTCCACTGAAGCTTTCTTT. Its protein product is CASSLDEVSTEAFF.

In its sample, this clone was seen once. This sequence joins TRBV3-1 (or the pseudogene TRBV3-2) and TRBJ1-4, with 9 bases that match TRBD1. CDR1 is LGHDT and CDR2 is YNNKEL in the germline V gene (reference sequence). The CDR3 has 15 residues. V shed 4 bases and J 3 bases; nucleotides not matched to a gene: 3. Here the CDR3 DNA reads TGTGCCAGCAGCCCCCGGGACAGGGCTAATGAAAAACTGTTTTTT. It translates to CASSPRDRANEKLFF.

The V and J genes are TRBV27 and TRBJ1-2; TRBD1 might be the D (5 bases). Trimming left V 4 bases short and J 4 bases short, with 16 bases between. From germline, CDR1 is MNHEY and CDR2 SMNVEV (reference sequence). The CDR3 runs 15 residues. The CDR3 sequence: CASSSTGASSYGYTF. As DNA, the CDR3 is TGTGCCAGCAGTTCCACAGGAGCGAGTAGCTATGGCTACACCTTC.

The rearrangement links TRBV5-1 to TRBJ1-6; a possible D gene is TRBD1 (5 bases). The length of the CDR3 is 15 residues. The germline V and J ends were trimmed by 2 bases and 0 bases, with 6 bases remaining between them. Germline V CDR1 and CDR2: SGHRS, YFSETQ. CDR3 amino acids: CASSFDSSYNSPLHF. DNA for the CDR3: TGCGCCAGCAGCTTCGACAGCTCCTATAATTCACCCCTCCACTTT.

This clone has a single count. V and J are TRBV9 and TRBJ1-1; perhaps TRBD1 as D (6 bases). Germline V CDR1 and CDR2: SGDLS, YYNGEE. This CDR3 spans 15 amino acids. Trimming left V 0 bases short and J 7 bases short, with 16 bases between. The CDR3, as DNA: TGTGCCAGCAGCGTAGCTACGGGGGGCAAGGTTGAAGCTTTCTTT. Translation gives CASSVATGGKVEAFF.

The chain combines TRBV5-6 with TRBJ1-5; maybe TRBD1 (5 bases). Germline CDR1 and CDR2: SGHDT and YYEEEE. V lost 4 bases to trimming and J lost 2 bases, with 19 bases between them. CDR3 size: 17 residues. The CDR3 sequence is CASSPGRGQGRNQPQHF. The CDR3 nucleotides read TGTGCCAGCAGCCCGGGGAGGGGCCAGGGTCGCAATCAGCCCCAGCATTTT.

This chain joins TRBV19 and TRBJ2-7, with a weak D call TRBD1 (5 bases). Germline-derived CDR1 and CDR2 are LNHDA and SQIVND (reference sequence). Trimming stripped 3 bases from V and 4 bases from J, with 16 bases between. The CDR3 extends over 15 amino acids. The CDR3 protein is CASSIVSGSGYEQYF. In DNA, the CDR3 is TGTGCCAGTAGTATTGTTTCAGGGTCAGGATACGAGCAGTACTTC. The full variable domain, its missing parts supplied by reference TRBV19 and TRBJ2-7, is DGGITQSPKYLFRKEGQNVTLSCEQNLNHDAMYWYRQDPGQGLRLIYYSQIVNDFQKGDIAEGYSVSREKKESFPLTVTSAQKNPTAFYLCASSIVSGSGYEQYFGPGTRLTVT.

The CDR3 DNA is TGTGCCAGCAGCCGAGTTGACAGCGCTCGAGGCTACACCTTC. This encodes CASSRVDSARGYTF. This rearrangement joins TRBV3-1 (or the pseudogene TRBV3-2) to TRBJ1-2; the D gene is possibly TRBD1 (5 bases). The CDR3 totals 14 residues. Germline CDR1 reads LGHDT; CDR2 reads YNNKEL (reference sequence). Trimming removed 4 bases at V and 8 bases at J, with 17 bases between.